This T cell receptor beta chain was captured by sequencing in a study of neurological immune-mediated disorders. Notes on the study in general: The study phylogenetically grouped the repertoires of 18 of 34 multiple sclerosis patients into one related-CDR3 cluster, a possible signature.

Germline V gene sequence: CDR1 DFQATT, CDR2 SNEGSKA (reference sequence). This CDR3 is built from 17 residues. The V and J ends lost 0 bases and 3 bases, in that order; junction bases with no gene match: 8. MiXCR was run by TCRdb on the 5' RACE reads, yielding one entry per CDR3 protein. The sample lists about 60,000 distinct CDR3 sequences; approximately 3.7% were seen once. Many counts were recorded for this clonotype. Its antigen is not known. Material: PBMCs. The chain recombines TRBV20-1 with TRBJ2-2; 9 bases align to TRBD2. The TCR comes from a woman in her fifties or sixties with multiple sclerosis. The CDR3 DNA reads TGCAGTGCTAGAGATTCGGCAGCGGGAGGTTACACCGGGGAGCTGTTTTTT. Its translation is CSARDSAAGGYTGELFF.